This T cell receptor (beta chain) is drawn from a study of identical twins (dated by TCRdb to the mid-2010s). Study-wide context: The study deep-sequenced TCR alpha and beta repertoires from monozygotic twins, unrelated adults of various ages and cord blood to test whether fetal clonotypes persist. Replicate twin experiments were performed at different times using different library preparation protocols to rule out contamination. What the research found in general, with its limitations: A weaker excess of twin sharing was found in beta out-of-frame sequences because the signal-to-noise ratio was lowered by fewer shared sequences. Because the same donors could not be followed over many years, conclusions were based on cross-sectional statistical analysis. Zero-insertion analyses could be partly confounded by invariant T cells such as MAIT and iNKT, although diverse VJ usage argued against such confounding for most clonotypes. Out-of-frame TCR alpha sequences shared between twins showed an excess of low generation-probability sequences compared with coincidental sharing between unrelated individuals. Abundant cord blood beta clonotypes carried fewer insertions; young adult naive repertoires showed a weaker similar trend, while memory repertoires showed none. Out-of-frame TCR alpha sharing in monozygotic twins was systematically underestimated by recombination models, whereas sharing between unrelated individuals was in agreement with the recombination models.

This clonotype was found a few times. The target of this receptor is not known. No per-base quality is available; no much larger clone lies one base away. Every donor was a healthy Caucasian. The twin cohort comprised three pairs of female monozygotic twins, all aged about 18 to 29 years. RNA for TCR libraries was isolated from peripheral blood mononuclear cells. Receptor amplification or capture employed 5' RACE. For sequencing, an Illumina HiSeq 2000 was employed. A universal primer binding site was introduced by template switching, and a unique molecular identifier was present in the final cDNA, enabling accurate counting of TCR cDNA molecules. Specific primers in the conserved constant-segment region were used to synthesize first-strand cDNA for the TCR alpha and beta chains. To control for contamination, every cDNA library carried two barcodes: a SMART-Mk sample barcode plus Illumina barcodes. TruSeq adapter sequences along with Illumina sample barcodes were introduced in two successive PCR steps. TCR alpha and beta cDNA libraries were sequenced on the Illumina HiSeq platform with custom primers. The original methods were these. MiGEC processed the raw reads to extract unique molecular identifiers, while MiXCR was used to determine the CDR3 positions. Recombination models were inferred per individual with the repgenHMM and IGoR tools using an EM algorithm. The analysis of shared clonotypes was done with the tcR package in R, with sharing normalized by the product of cloneset sizes. To study raw recombination without the effects of thymic and clonal selection, out-of-frame nonproductive sequences were analyzed. Using fastp at Q25 and MiXCR, TCRdb reprocessed the public reads and kept productive beta chains. Each record represents a unique CDR3 protein, reported with the most common genes and DNA among its rows. In this record, the V and J calls reflect TCRdb's handling and not the investigators' own analysis. The table for this sample lists 500,000 to 650,000 distinct CDR3 sequences; around 7.4% of them were counted only once. The ten biggest clones cover around 1.6% of the sample.

The CDR3 holds 15 amino acids from the cysteine to the phenylalanine. CDR3 DNA only is kept here, 45 bases in frame from base 1. Trimming at the junction amounts to 4 bases on V and 8 bases on J, and the germline ends lie 24 bases apart. Taken from the germline V gene, the CDR1 and CDR2 loops are SQVTM and ANQGSEA. In addition, the sample was reused for a study of yellow fever vaccine responses in identical twins. Taken from the second paper: The authors reported that the T cell response to vaccination in identical twins appeared partly convergent and partly personalized. In identical twins, the study followed T cell clones that responded to the vaccine with precision.

Sequencing was carried out using PBMCs. The chain uses TRBV29-1 and TRBJ2-7; TRBD2 might be the D gene, on 6 matching bases. The origin of this receptor is a woman aged 18 to 35 in good health. The sequenced DNA is TGCAGCGTTGCAGGAGGGCTAACGGACGGGAACAAGCAGTACTTC. Translated, it reads CSVAGGLTDGNKQYF.